These T cell receptor beta chains were read from a single sample in a study of CD8+ T cells in alopecia areata. Produced via immunoSEQ multiplex PCR; TCRdb's table is partial and in-frame only. Of some 160,000 clones in the sample, less than 70% were seen once. The source material was CD4+ T cells sorted from blood, sampled at week 4, from a patient treated with tofacitinib. Receptor source: a human donor with alopecia areata. Each CDR3 is given with its conserved first and last residue. D genes are given only for firm matches. Clone size is given for some rows only: seen once, a few or many times, or a class if the clone is expanded.

d_call	j_call	v_call	clone_size	cdr3_nt	cdr3_aa
-	TRBJ1-4	TRBV29-1	-	TGCAGCGCCTCAATAGACGGCAGGGTCAACGAAAAACTGTTTTTT	CSASIDGRVNEKLFF
-	TRBJ1-4	TRBV5-6	-	TGTGCCAGCAGTCGACGCCAGCCGTTCAATGAAAAACTGTTTTTT	CASSRRQPFNEKLFF
-	TRBJ1-6	TRBV7-9	-	TGTGCCAGCAACAGCCTCTTGAATTCACCCCTCCACTTT	CASNSLLNSPLHF
-	TRBJ1-5	TRBV9	-	TGTGCCAGCAGCGTTACGTCCAATCAGCCCCAGCATTTT	CASSVTSNQPQHF
-	TRBJ2-3	TRBV4-3	-	TGCGCCAGCAGCCAAGGACGGGGGCCAGATACGCAGTATTTT	CASSQGRGPDTQYF
-	TRBJ2-5	TRBV6-1	-	TGTGCCAGCAGTCATCGCCAGTACCAAGAGACCCAGTACTTC	CASSHRQYQETQYF
-	TRBJ2-5	TRBV5-6	few	TGTGCCAGCAGCTTGGCGGAGACCCAGTACTTC	CASSLAETQYF
TRBD2	TRBJ2-1	TRBV29-1	few	TGCAGCGTTGGCGGTGGGGCTAGCGGGGGGTCAAATGAGCAGTTCTTC	CSVGGGASGGSNEQFF
-	TRBJ2-1	TRBV5-1	-	TGCGCCAGCAGTCTCTCTGTCAGTACCTCCTACAATGAGCAGTTCTTC	CASSLSVSTSYNEQFF
-	TRBJ2-1	TRBV7-9	-	TGTGCCAGCAGCCCGTTGGGGGTCAATGAGCAGTTCTTC	CASSPLGVNEQFF
-	TRBJ1-1	TRBV29-1	-	TGCAGCGTTGGGGGAGGAGGAACTGAAGCTTTCTTT	CSVGGGGTEAFF
-	TRBJ2-6	TRBV5-4	-	TGTGCCAGCAGCTTGGATCGCTCTGGGGCCAACGTCCTGACTTTC	CASSLDRSGANVLTF
TRBD1	TRBJ1-6	TRBV27	-	TGTGCCAGCCCCCTAGGGCGGACAGGGCGCGATCTCAAGGATTCACCCCTCCACTTT	CASPLGRTGRDLKDSPLHF
TRBD1	TRBJ2-7	TRBV5-4	-	TGTGCCAGCAGCTTGGGGACAGGGGGAGGCGGCTCCTACGAGCAGTACTTC	CASSLGTGGGGSYEQYF
TRBD2	TRBJ2-5	TRBV5-4	-	TGTGCCAGCAGCTTTAAGACTAGCGGGGGGGCCGAGACCCAGTACTTC	CASSFKTSGGAETQYF
TRBD1	TRBJ2-5	TRBV5-6	few	TGTGCCAGCAGCAGGGGGCGGCAGGAGACCCAGTACTTC	CASSRGRQETQYF
-	TRBJ2-5	TRBV5-1	once	TGCGCCAGCAGCTCCATGGGGGGGCCCCAAGAGACCCAGTACTTC	CASSSMGGPQETQYF
-	TRBJ2-5	TRBV29-1	-	TGCAGCGTTTGGTACGAGACCCAGTACTTC	CSVWYETQYF
TRBD1	TRBJ1-1	TRBV29-1	once	TGCAGCTTGAGCTGGGGACAGGGGGGCACTGAAGCTTTCTTT	CSLSWGQGGTEAFF
-	TRBJ2-4	TRBV29-1	-	TGCAGCGTTGTGCCCGGAAGGGGCAAAAACATTCAGTACTTC	CSVVPGRGKNIQYF
TRBD2	TRBJ2-5	TRBV27	-	TGTGCCAGCAGTTTATTCTTTCATGGACTAGCGGGGGAGGGTGAGACCCAGTACTTC	CASSLFFHGLAGEGETQYF
-	TRBJ1-2	TRBV7-9	few	TGTGCCAGCAACCAAGACAACTATCTCTATGGCTACACCTTC	CASNQDNYLYGYTF
TRBD1	TRBJ2-7	TRBV30	-	TGTGCCTGGGGCGGGACAGGGCACAGGGAGCAGTACTTC	CAWGGTGHREQYF
-	TRBJ2-1	TRBV4-1	-	TGCGCCAGCAGCCACCCCTTTCAGGGACCCCATTACAATGAGCAGTTCTTC	CASSHPFQGPHYNEQFF
-	TRBJ1-3	TRBV25-1	-	TGTGCCAGCAGTGAATATGGGGGGACTGGAAACACCATATATTTT	CASSEYGGTGNTIYF
TRBD2	TRBJ2-7	TRBV6-5	-	TGTGCCAGCGGCGGGGGTCGCGAGCAGTACTTC	CASGGGREQYF
-	TRBJ2-7	TRBV2	-	TGTGCCAGCAGTCAAAGGGACCACTCCTACGAGCAGTACTTC	CASSQRDHSYEQYF
-	TRBJ1-6	TRBV5-4	once	TGTGCCAGCAGCCTAACTCAGGGAGTAGATTCACCCCTCCACTTT	CASSLTQGVDSPLHF
-	TRBJ2-1	TRBV7-3	few	TGTGCCAGCAGCTTAACCGGGGGATCCAATGAGCAGTTCTTC	CASSLTGGSNEQFF